The entry below gives a single T cell receptor (beta chain) sequence along with its context. Its antigen is not known. Sequencing was performed with immunoSEQ multiplex PCR; in TCRdb, only in-frame clones are kept and a portion is missing. The sample has approximately 120,000 clones, around 89% seen once. The data belong to a study of T cell responses to AZD1222 COVID-19 vaccine. Study results and limitations: Close to half of spike-specific TCRs reportedly recognize unmutated variant regions. Sampling captured repertoires only after the peak T cell response. When two AZD1222 doses had been given, Spike-specific TCR breadth and depth rose. In a largely white British group with more females than males, clonal diversity was possibly underestimated.

The sample here was peripheral blood, taken on day 0 of MenACWY control vaccination. This receptor was identified in an adult in good health.

Written as DNA, the CDR3 is TGCGCCAGCAGCCGAGATCCGGGACAGGGAGGCAATGAGCAGTTCTTC. This codes for CASSRDPGQGGNEQFF. V is TRBV5-1 and J is TRBJ2-1, with 9 nucleotides matching TRBD1. Germline V gene sequence: CDR1 SGHRS, CDR2 YFSETQ. The J segment lost 6 bases and the V segment lost 4 bases, leaving 11 bases of the junction unmatched. The CDR3 loop spans 16 amino acids.